These 30 T cell receptor beta chains came from one sample sequenced in a study of beta chain features in type 1 diabetes. As every portion of the isolated RNA was reverse transcribed, the sequencing read expressed TCRB transcripts. Data came from immunoSEQ multiplex PCR; TCRdb stores just in-frame clones and leaves some out. The table shows about 160,000 clones, with approximately 10% occurring only once. General observations from the study: People with Type 1 diabetes carried modestly yet significantly shorter TCRB CDR3s in all four CD4+ subsets.

These receptors have no known antigen. Sequencing was done on a sample of central memory CD4+ T cells from blood. These receptors were taken from a woman aged 25 to 39 with type 1 diabetes.

This clone was observed a handful of times. This chain connects TRBV30 to TRBJ1-2, with D hard to call. V lost 1 base, J lost 6 bases, and 12 bases lay in between. Germline V gene data show CDR1 as GTSNPN and CDR2 as SVGIG (reference sequence). CDR3 length: 13 residues. The CDR3 bases are TGTGCCTGGAGTGATCCGGGGATTGATGGCTACACCTTC. Amino acids: CAWSDPGIDGYTF. Looking up the rest from reference TRBV30 and TRBJ1-2 gives the full variable domain: SQTIHQWPATLVQPVGSPLSLECTVEGTSNPNLYWYRQAAGRGLQLLFYSVGIGQISSEVPQNLSASRPQDRQFILSSKKLLLSDSGFYLCAWSDPGIDGYTFGSGTRLTVV.

This clone was seen more than once but under ten times. V usage is TRBV10-2 and J usage is TRBJ2-7; TRBD2 agrees at 12 bases. This CDR3 is 14 amino acids long. CDR1 and CDR2 from the germline V gene are WSHSY and SAAADI. Trimming cost V 7 bases and J 3 bases; bases outside gene matches: 4. CDR3 in amino acids: CASTPTSGSYEQYF. The CDR3 DNA is TGCGCCAGCACCCCGACTAGCGGGAGCTACGAGCAGTACTTC.

This clone has more than one count but fewer than ten. This chain links TRBV29-1 with TRBJ2-1, with no clear D. CDR1 and CDR2 from the germline V gene are SQVTM and ANQGSEA. The CDR3 extends over 10 amino acids. V was cut by 4 bases and J by 8 bases, with 6 bases left in between. CDR3: CSVGGYEQFF. The CDR3 nucleotides are TGCAGCGTTGGAGGCTATGAGCAGTTCTTC.

This sequence joins TRBV6-1 and TRBJ1-1; D perhaps matches TRBD1 (5 bases). Trimming removed 3 bases from V and 0 bases from J, with 14 bases in between. Germline values: CDR1 MNHNS, CDR2 SASEGT. The CDR3 is made up of 16 amino acids. This CDR3 reads CASSETVLSLNTEAFF. In DNA, the CDR3 is TGTGCCAGCAGTGAGACAGTGCTCAGTTTGAACACTGAAGCTTTCTTT.

V and J are TRBV29-1 and TRBJ1-2, with 8 nucleotides matching TRBD1. The length of the CDR3 is 14 residues. After removal of 7 bases from V and 8 bases from J, the junction contained 15 bases not matched to a gene. CDR1 and CDR2 (germline): SQVTM, ANQGSEA. CDR3 residues: CSALIGTGGFGYTF. CDR3 sequence (DNA): TGCAGCGCCCTAATTGGAACAGGGGGATTCGGCTACACCTTC.

In its sample, this clone was seen a few times. Within the sample, other DNA sequences also encode this same CDR3. This chain joins TRBV30 and TRBJ2-3, with D perhaps TRBD2 (6 bases). CDR1 and CDR2 (germline): GTSNPN, SVGIG (reference sequence). Between the trimmed V and J ends, which lost 0 bases and 3 bases, there was a span of 7 bases. This CDR3 has 13 residues. The CDR3 DNA is TGTGCCTGGAGTGTAGGAGGGACAGATACGCAGTATTTT. Translation: CAWSVGGTDTQYF.

This clone was found many times. The gene calls are TRBV5-1 and TRBJ2-1; perhaps TRBD1 as D (6 bases). There are 15 residues in the CDR3. Germline CDR1 is SGHRS and CDR2 is YFSETQ. Trimming removed 4 bases at V and 1 base at J, with 12 bases between. For the CDR3, the DNA is TGCGCCAGCAGCATACAGGGTAGTTCCTACAATGAGCAGTTCTTC. Translating it yields CASSIQGSSYNEQFF.

The CDR3 sequence is CASSPDSFNYGYTF. CDR3 nucleotides: TGCGCCAGCAGCCCCGACAGTTTTAACTATGGCTACACCTTC. V usage is TRBV4-1 and J usage is TRBJ1-2, with a tentative D call TRBD1 (5 bases). The CDR3 extends over 14 amino acids. Germline V gives CDR1 MGHRA, CDR2 YSYEKL. V was pared by 4 bases and J by 1 base, with 10 bases between.

The chain is built from TRBV2 and TRBJ2-7; D may be TRBD1 (6 bases). In germline, CDR1 is SNHLY, CDR2 FYNNEI. The V end was cut by 2 bases, the J end by 0 bases, with 8 bases between. This CDR3 contains 14 residues. The CDR3 bases are TGTGCCAGCAGTGAACAGGGGACCTCCTACGAGCAGTACTTC. Translated: CASSEQGTSYEQYF.

This clone occurred a few times. This rearrangement joins TRBV30 to TRBJ1-5; 8 bases line up with TRBD1. CDR3 size: 13 residues. J gave up 6 bases and V 5 bases, and 6 bases lay outside the gene matches. CDR1 is GTSNPN, CDR2 SVGIG, per germline (reference sequence). DNA for the CDR3: TGTGCCTGGGCGACAGGGGCGGTTCAGCCCCAGCATTTT. It translates to CAWATGAVQPQHF.

The chain combines TRBV28 with TRBJ1-2; 7 bases agree with TRBD1. The CDR3 has 16 residues. The germline V gene has CDR1 MDHEN and CDR2 SYDVKM. The ends lost 8 bases at V and 1 base at J; junction bases unmatched: 13. The CDR3, as DNA: TGTGCCAGCGCGACTACCCGACAGGGTTTTAACTATGGCTACACCTTC. Translated: CASATTRQGFNYGYTF.

This clone showed up just a few times. The chain uses TRBV11-1 and TRBJ2-3, with 13 bases fitting TRBD2. Looked up from germline, CDR1 is SGHAT and CDR2 is FQDESV (reference sequence). The CDR3 length is 13 residues. The V segment lost 8 bases and the J segment 6 bases; nucleotides outside the gene matches: 2. The CDR3 spells CASGLAGADTQYF. CDR3 DNA: TGTGCCAGCGGACTAGCGGGAGCGGATACGCAGTATTTT.

This clone was observed a few times. The rearrangement links TRBV5-1 to TRBJ2-5, with D tentatively TRBD1 (6 bases). Per germline, CDR1 SGHRS and CDR2 YFSETQ. The CDR3 totals 13 residues. Deletions cut 5 bases from V and 3 bases from J, with 11 bases between. Here the CDR3 reads CASSQDREETQYF. CDR3 DNA: TGCGCCAGCAGTCAGGACAGAGAAGAGACCCAGTACTTC.

At least ten counts were recorded for this clone. This chain connects TRBV28 to TRBJ2-7, with 7 bases fitting TRBD2. J lost 2 bases, V lost 6 bases, and 4 bases had no gene match. CDR1 is MDHEN, CDR2 SYDVKM, per germline. The CDR3 is 13 residues long. CDR3 sequence reads: CASRPGTTYEQYF. The CDR3 nucleotides are TGTGCCAGCAGACCCGGGACTACCTACGAGCAGTACTTC.

The V gene is TRBV7-9, the J gene TRBJ2-5; TRBD1 might be the D (6 bases). V was cut by 11 bases and J by 4 bases, with 17 bases left in between. This CDR3 comprises 13 residues. Germline CDR1 is SEHNR and CDR2 is FQNEAQ (reference sequence). CDR3 sequence (DNA): TGTGCCGCAACAGGGAAAGGTGCAGAGACCCAGTACTTC. It specifies CAATGKGAETQYF.

The chain links TRBV10-3 to TRBJ2-7; D perhaps matches TRBD2 (6 bases). Between the trimmed V and J ends, which lost 6 bases and 1 base, there was a span of 13 bases. Germline V gives CDR1 ENHRY, CDR2 SYGVKD. CDR3 length equals 14 residues. The CDR3: CAIRPSRGSYEQYF. CDR3 bases: TGTGCCATCAGACCAAGTCGGGGGTCCTACGAGCAGTACTTC.

This chain joins TRBV9 and TRBJ2-1; D is possibly TRBD2 (5 bases). The CDR3 contains 14 residues. CDR1 SGDLS and CDR2 YYNGEE come from the germline V gene. V lost 0 bases to trimming and J lost 9 bases, with 13 bases between them. The CDR3 loop reads CASSVVGSTFEQFF. Here the CDR3 DNA reads TGTGCCAGCAGCGTAGTGGGGAGTACCTTTGAGCAGTTCTTC.

The chain combines TRBV6-5 with TRBJ2-7, with D perhaps matching TRBD2 (6 bases). The CDR3 covers 13 residues. Germline-derived CDR1 and CDR2 are MNHEY and SVGAGI. V gave up 5 bases and J gave up 3 bases, with 11 bases separating them. Here the CDR3 reads CASSTRDFYEQYF. CDR3 bases: TGTGCCAGCAGTACCCGGGACTTCTACGAGCAGTACTTC.

The chain is built from TRBV19 and TRBJ2-2, with 9 bases that match TRBD2. The junction had 11 bases not matched to a gene; V was cut back by 5 bases and J by 4 bases. Germline V CDR1 and CDR2: LNHDA, SQIVND (reference sequence). CDR3 length: 17 amino acids. CDR3 bases: TGTGCCAGTAGTCCCACCGGGACTAGCCCCTTCACCGGGGAGCTGTTTTTT. Protein: CASSPTGTSPFTGELFF.

This clone was detected only a few times. The rearrangement joins TRBV7-2 to TRBJ2-5, with 10 bases matching TRBD2. The CDR3 length is 16 residues. Trimming cost V 2 bases and J 5 bases; bases outside gene matches: 8. Germline V gene data show CDR1 as SGHTA and CDR2 as FQGNSA. CDR3 sequence (DNA): TGTGCCAGCAGCTTAAGTCTAGCGGGAGCAGGCGAGACCCAGTACTTC. It specifies CASSLSLAGAGETQYF.

V gene TRBV7-8 combines with J gene TRBJ2-3; 14 bases match TRBD2. From germline, CDR1 is SGHVS and CDR2 FQNEAQ. V was clipped by 1 base and J by 1 base; unmatched bases: 10. This CDR3 contains 20 residues. The CDR3 loop is CASSLVGLAGDLFGTDTQYF. DNA for the CDR3: TGTGCCAGCAGCTTAGTGGGACTAGCGGGAGACCTTTTTGGCACAGATACGCAGTATTTT.

V usage is TRBV28 and J usage is TRBJ1-2; TRBD1 matches at 10 bases. Germline-derived CDR1 and CDR2 are MDHEN and SYDVKM. The CDR3 spans 17 residues. V trimming: 8 bases; J trimming: 7 bases; junction bases outside the gene matches: 19. The CDR3 DNA sequence: TGTGCCAGCCAACCGCCCGCGACAGGGGGCTGGTTTCTTGGCTACACCTTC. It specifies CASQPPATGGWFLGYTF.

There are many counts of this clone. CDR3 region: CASSLGTSGNEQFF. In nucleotides, the CDR3 is TGTGCCAGCAGCTTGGGGACTAGCGGGAATGAGCAGTTCTTC. This chain joins TRBV7-9 and TRBJ2-1, with 12 bases lining up with TRBD2. The CDR3 loop spans 14 amino acids. Trimming cost V 3 bases and J 7 bases; bases outside gene matches: 1. CDR1 and CDR2 (germline): SEHNR, FQNEAQ (reference sequence).

The J gene is TRBJ1-5, the V gene TRBV2; D may be TRBD1 (6 bases). V lost 4 bases and J 7 bases, leaving 17 bases between the germline ends. Germline loops: CDR1 SNHLY, CDR2 FYNNEI. The length of the CDR3 is 15 residues. In nucleotides, the CDR3 is TGTGCCAGCAGTGGGGTTGGTGCCCAGGGGCAGCCCCAGCATTTT. This encodes CASSGVGAQGQPQHF.

In this sample, this clone turned up a few times. This chain joins TRBV5-4 and TRBJ2-1; tentative D call: TRBD2 (6 bases). V was clipped by 1 base and J by 3 bases, with 11 bases between them. From germline, CDR1 is SGHNT and CDR2 YYREEE (reference sequence). The CDR3 totals 15 residues. The CDR3 DNA reads TGTGCCAGCAGCTTGCCGGCGGGACTCTACAATGAGCAGTTCTTC. Encoded protein: CASSLPAGLYNEQFF.

This clone was seen a handful of times. The chain carries TRBV19 and TRBJ1-1, with 7 bases that match TRBD1. V shed 7 bases, J shed 4 bases, and the junction held 6 bases outside the gene matches. Germline V lookup: CDR1 LNHDA, CDR2 SQIVND (reference sequence). CDR3 size: 13 residues. CDR3 protein: CASKLTGRTEAFF. Here the CDR3 DNA reads TGTGCCAGTAAGCTGACAGGGCGCACTGAAGCTTTCTTT.

This sequence joins TRBV2 and TRBJ1-5; TRBD1 might be the D (6 bases). The V end was cut by 5 bases, the J end by 6 bases, with 14 bases between. The germline CDR1 and CDR2 sequences are SNHLY and FYNNEI. This CDR3 spans 14 amino acids. The CDR3 DNA reads TGTGCCAGCAGTACCATACAGGGTACTCAGCCCCAGCATTTT. It codes for CASSTIQGTQPQHF.

This clone was seen a handful of times. This chain connects TRBV28 to TRBJ2-7; no clear D gene. The CDR3 covers 15 residues. V was pared by 2 bases and J by 0 bases, with 11 bases between. The germline V gene has CDR1 MDHEN and CDR2 SYDVKM. The CDR3: CASSLRLASSYEQYF. In DNA form, the CDR3 reads TGTGCCAGCAGTTTAAGACTGGCGAGCTCCTACGAGCAGTACTTC.

The rearrangement uses TRBV5-1 and TRBJ2-7, with unresolved D. V lost 0 bases, J lost 0 bases, and 7 bases lay in between. Germline values: CDR1 SGHRS, CDR2 YFSETQ. CDR3 length equals 14 residues. As DNA, the CDR3 is TGCGCCAGCAGCTTGGCTGGCAACTCCTACGAGCAGTACTTC. It encodes CASSLAGNSYEQYF.

The table lists this clone with a few counts. This CDR3 is CASSLTAALYEQYF. The CDR3 bases are TGCGCCAGCAGCTTAACAGCTGCCCTCTACGAGCAGTACTTC. The rearrangement joins TRBV5-1 to TRBJ2-7; D is unresolved. Germline V gives CDR1 SGHRS, CDR2 YFSETQ. With 2 bases removed from V and 3 bases from J, the gap between germline ends came to 12 bases. The CDR3 consists of 14 residues. The full variable domain, completed using reference TRBV5-1 and TRBJ2-7, is KAGVTQTPRYLIKTRGQQVTLSCSPISGHRSVSWYQQTPGQGLQFLFEYFSETQRNKGNFPGRFSGRQFSNSRSEMNVSTLELGDSALYLCASSLTAALYEQYFGPGTRLTVT.